This TCR beta chain was identified during a study of T cell responses to AZD1222 COVID-19 vaccine. Profiling relied on immunoSEQ multiplex PCR, and the TCRdb table lists in-frame clones only, not all of them. The sample has 150,000 or so clones, approximately 90% seen once. Study-wide points: The CD4 TCRs associated with vaccination extended across spike and predominated at 160-218 and 743-854. Two AZD1222 doses significantly raised spike-specific TCR breadth and depth over controls.

With regard to this clone: Its antigen is unidentified.

The germline V gene encodes CDR1 MNHEY and CDR2 SVGAGI. Between the trimmed V and J ends, which lost 5 bases and 2 bases, there was a span of 6 bases. This CDR3 spans 12 amino acids. The chain is built from TRBV6-5 and TRBJ1-2, with unresolved D. Sequencing was performed on peripheral blood, taken on day 0 of AZD1222 vaccination. This sequence was found in an adult in good health. CDR3 sequence (DNA): TGTGCCAGCAGTACACTCAACTATGGCTACACCTTC. This translates into CASSTLNYGYTF.